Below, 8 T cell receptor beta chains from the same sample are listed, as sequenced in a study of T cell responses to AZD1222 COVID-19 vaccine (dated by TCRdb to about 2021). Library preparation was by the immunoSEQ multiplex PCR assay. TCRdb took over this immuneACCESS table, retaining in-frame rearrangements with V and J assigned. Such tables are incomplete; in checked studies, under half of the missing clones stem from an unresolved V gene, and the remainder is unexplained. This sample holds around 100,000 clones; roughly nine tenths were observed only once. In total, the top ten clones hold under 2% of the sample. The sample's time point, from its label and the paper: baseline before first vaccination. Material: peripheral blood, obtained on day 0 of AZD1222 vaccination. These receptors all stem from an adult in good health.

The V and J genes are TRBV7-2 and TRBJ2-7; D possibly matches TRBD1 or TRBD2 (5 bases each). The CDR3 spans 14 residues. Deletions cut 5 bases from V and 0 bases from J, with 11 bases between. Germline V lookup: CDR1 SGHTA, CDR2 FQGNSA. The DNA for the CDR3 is TGTGCCAGCAGCCCCCGGGACCACTCCTACGAGCAGTACTTC. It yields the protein CASSPRDHSYEQYF. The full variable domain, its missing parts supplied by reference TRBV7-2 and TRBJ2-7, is GAGVSQSPSNKVTEKGKDVELRCDPISGHTALYWYRQSLGQGLEFLIYFQGNSAPDKSGLPSDRFSAERTGGSVSTLTIQRTQQEDSAVYLCASSPRDHSYEQYFGPGTRLTVT.

As DNA, the CDR3 is TGTGCCAGCCAGGGCTCAGGGCGCTACGAGCAGTACTTC. Translating it yields CASQGSGRYEQYF. V gene TRBV13 combines with J gene TRBJ2-7; tentative D call: TRBD1 (5 bases). Per the germline V gene, CDR1 is PRHDT and CDR2 is FYEKMQ (reference sequence). This CDR3 has 13 residues. V gave up 8 bases and J gave up 3 bases, with 14 bases separating them.

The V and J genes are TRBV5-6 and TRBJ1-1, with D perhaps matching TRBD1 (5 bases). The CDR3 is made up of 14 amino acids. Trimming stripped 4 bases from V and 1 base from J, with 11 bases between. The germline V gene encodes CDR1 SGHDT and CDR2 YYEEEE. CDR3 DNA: TGTGCCAGCAGCCTATTAGGACAGAACACTGAAGCTTTCTTT. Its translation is CASSLLGQNTEAFF.

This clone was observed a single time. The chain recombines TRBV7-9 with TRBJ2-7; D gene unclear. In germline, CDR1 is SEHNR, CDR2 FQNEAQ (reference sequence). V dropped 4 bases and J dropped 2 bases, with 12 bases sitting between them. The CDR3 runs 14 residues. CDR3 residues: CASSSLLGPYEQYF. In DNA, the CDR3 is TGTGCCAGCAGCTCCCTCCTTGGCCCCTACGAGCAGTACTTC.

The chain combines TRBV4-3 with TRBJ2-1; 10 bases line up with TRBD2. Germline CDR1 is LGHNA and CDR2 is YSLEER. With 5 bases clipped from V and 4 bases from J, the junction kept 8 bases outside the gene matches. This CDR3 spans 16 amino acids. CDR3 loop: CASSSGLAVNYNEQFF. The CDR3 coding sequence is TGCGCCAGCAGCTCAGGACTAGCGGTCAATTACAATGAGCAGTTCTTC.

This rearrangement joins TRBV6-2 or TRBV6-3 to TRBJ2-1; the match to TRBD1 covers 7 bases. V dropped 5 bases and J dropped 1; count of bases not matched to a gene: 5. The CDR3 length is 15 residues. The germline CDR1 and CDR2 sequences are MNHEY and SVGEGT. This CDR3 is CASSRTGRSYNEQFF. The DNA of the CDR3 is TGTGCCAGCAGTAGGACAGGTAGATCCTACAATGAGCAGTTCTTC.

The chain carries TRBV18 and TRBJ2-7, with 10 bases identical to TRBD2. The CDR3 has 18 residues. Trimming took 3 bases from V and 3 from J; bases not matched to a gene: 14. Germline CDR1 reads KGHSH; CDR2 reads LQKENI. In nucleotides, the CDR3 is TGTGCCAGCTCACCCCCCGGGGGTGTTAGCGGGAGGTTCTACGAGCAGTACTTC. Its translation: CASSPPGGVSGRFYEQYF.

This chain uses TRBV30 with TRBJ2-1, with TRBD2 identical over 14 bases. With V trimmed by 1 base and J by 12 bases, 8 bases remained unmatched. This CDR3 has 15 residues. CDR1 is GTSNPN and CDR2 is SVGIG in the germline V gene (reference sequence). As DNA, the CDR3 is TGTGCCTGGAGTGACCCGACTAGCGGGAGGGATCGGCAGTTCTTC. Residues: CAWSDPTSGRDRQFF.